This T cell receptor beta chain was profiled in a study of STAT3 mutations in large granular lymphocyte leukemia. Study as a whole: Canonical activating STAT3 mutations were detected in roughly half of the longitudinally sequenced T-LGLL patients.

About this clone: Its matching antigen is unknown.

Clones were read by immunoSEQ multiplex PCR, and TCRdb kept only the in-frame ones, dropping some. The sample shows approximately 31,000 clones, approximately 84% of them seen only once. Findings and limits, study-wide: Every T-LGLL patient had at least one immunodominant TCRbeta clonotype. Differing intervals and regimens complicate linking therapy response to clone burden. All newly emerging clones after therapy were STAT3 wild type.

The germline CDR1 and CDR2 sequences are SGHRS and YFSETQ. The CDR3 is 16 residues long. The J segment lost 2 bases and the V segment lost 4 bases, leaving 8 bases of the junction unmatched. The gene calls are TRBV5-1 and TRBJ1-3, with TRBD1 identical over 8 bases. The sequenced sample consisted of peripheral blood mononuclear cells. The sequence was obtained from a man aged 55 to 69 with T-cell large granular lymphocyte leukemia. Some clones in this sample may be carry-over from other donors' samples. CDR3 coding DNA: TGCGCCAGCAGCCCCCGGGAACAGGGGGCTGGAAACACCATATATTTT. Translated: CASSPREQGAGNTIYF.